This paragraph covers one TCR beta chain sequence. No antigen is known for it. Naive CD45RA+ and memory CD45RO+ CD4+ or CD8+ T cells were FACS-sorted. This specimen belongs to a study of regulatory dendritic cells for organ transplantation. Sequencing used immunoSEQ multiplex PCR; TCRdb keeps in-frame clones, though not all of them. The sample consists of 26,000 or so clones, about four fifths of them appearing once. V lost 5 bases to trimming and J lost 6 bases, with 15 bases between them. From germline, CDR1 is MNHNS and CDR2 SASEGT. The CDR3 length is 14 residues. Study outcomes and limitations: Memory CD8+ clonal expansion seemed more limited with regulatory than mature dendritic cells. The authors noted considerable between-person heterogeneity in alloreactive memory CD8+ cells. Naive CD4+ and CD8+ repertoires were highly diverse; memory CD8+ was most oligoclonal.

This clonotype originated in a human donor in good health. Sequencing was carried out using naive CD4+ T cells from blood. Subset reported: CD45RA+ naive T cells. The V gene is TRBV6-1, the J gene TRBJ2-3; D perhaps matches TRBD2 (7 bases). The CDR3 sequence is CASSQGGGWDTQYF. In DNA, the CDR3 is TGTGCCAGCAGTCAAGGGGGGGGTTGGGATACGCAGTATTTT.